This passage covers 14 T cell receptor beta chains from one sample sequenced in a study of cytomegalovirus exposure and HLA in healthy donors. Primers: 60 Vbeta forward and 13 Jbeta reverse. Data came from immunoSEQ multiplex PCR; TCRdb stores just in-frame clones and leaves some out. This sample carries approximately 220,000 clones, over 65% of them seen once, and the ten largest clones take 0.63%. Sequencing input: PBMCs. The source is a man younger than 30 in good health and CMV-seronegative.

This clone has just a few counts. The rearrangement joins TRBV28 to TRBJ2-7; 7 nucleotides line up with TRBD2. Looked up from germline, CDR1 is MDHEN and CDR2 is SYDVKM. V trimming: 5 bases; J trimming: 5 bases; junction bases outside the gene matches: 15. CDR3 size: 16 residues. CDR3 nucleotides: TGTGCCAGCAGTCAGATAGGGGCGGGAGCAAATAACGAGCAGTACTTC. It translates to CASSQIGAGANNEQYF.

In DNA form, the CDR3 reads TGTGCCAGCATTCAGGACAGGGGAACAGATACGCAGTATTTT. It codes for CASIQDRGTDTQYF. The rearrangement joins TRBV5-6 to TRBJ2-3, with TRBD1 matching 9 bases. This CDR3 comprises 14 residues. The germline V gene encodes CDR1 SGHDT and CDR2 YYEEEE. J gave up 3 bases and V 6 bases, and 5 bases lay outside the gene matches. The full variable domain, with the rest looked up from reference TRBV5-6 and TRBJ2-3, is DAGVTQSPTHLIKTRGQQVTLRCSPKSGHDTVSWYQQALGQGPQFIFQYYEEEERQRGNFPDRFSGHQFPNYSSELNVNALLLGDSALYLCASIQDRGTDTQYFGPGTRLTVL.

CDR3 sequence: CASSVLEVGEQYF. The CDR3 DNA reads TGTGCCAGCAGCGTTCTGGAGGTGGGGGAGCAGTACTTC. The chain has TRBV9 and TRBJ2-7; a possible D gene is TRBD2 (5 bases). CDR3 length: 13 residues. The ends were cut back, 2 bases at V and 7 bases at J, with 13 bases in the middle. CDR1 is SGDLS and CDR2 is YYNGEE in the germline V gene.

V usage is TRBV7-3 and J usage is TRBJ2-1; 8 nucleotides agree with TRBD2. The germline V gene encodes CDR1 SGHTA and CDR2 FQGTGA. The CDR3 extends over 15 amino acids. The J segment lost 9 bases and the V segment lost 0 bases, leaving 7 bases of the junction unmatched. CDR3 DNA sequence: TGTGCCAGCAGCTTAACAGCGGGAGCCCACAGTGAGCAGTTCTTC. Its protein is CASSLTAGAHSEQFF.

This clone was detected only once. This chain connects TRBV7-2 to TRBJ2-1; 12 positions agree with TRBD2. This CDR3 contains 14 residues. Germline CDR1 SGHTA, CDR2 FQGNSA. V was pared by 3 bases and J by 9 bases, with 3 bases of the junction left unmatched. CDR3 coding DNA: TGTGCCAGCAGCTTCGGGACTAGCGGGTCTGAGCAGTTCTTC. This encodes CASSFGTSGSEQFF.

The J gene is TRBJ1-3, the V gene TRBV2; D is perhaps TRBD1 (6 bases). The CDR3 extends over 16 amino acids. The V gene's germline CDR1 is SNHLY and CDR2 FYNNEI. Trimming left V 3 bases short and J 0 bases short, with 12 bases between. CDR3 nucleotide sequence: TGTGCCAGCAGTGATCCTGGACAGTCCTCTGGAAACACCATATATTTT. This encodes CASSDPGQSSGNTIYF.

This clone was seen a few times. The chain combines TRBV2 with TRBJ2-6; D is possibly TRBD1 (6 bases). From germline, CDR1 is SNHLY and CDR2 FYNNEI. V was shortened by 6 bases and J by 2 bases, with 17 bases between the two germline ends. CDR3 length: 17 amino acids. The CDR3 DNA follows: TGTGCCAGCAGCGAAACAGGGTTCAGCGCTGGGGCCAACGTCCTGACTTTC. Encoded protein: CASSETGFSAGANVLTF.

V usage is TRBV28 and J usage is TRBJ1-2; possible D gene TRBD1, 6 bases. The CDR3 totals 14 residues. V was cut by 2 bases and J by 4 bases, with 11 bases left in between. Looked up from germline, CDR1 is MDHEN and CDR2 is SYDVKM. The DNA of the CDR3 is TGTGCCAGCAGTTTAGGGGGCAGTCTCTATGGCTACACCTTC. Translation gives CASSLGGSLYGYTF.

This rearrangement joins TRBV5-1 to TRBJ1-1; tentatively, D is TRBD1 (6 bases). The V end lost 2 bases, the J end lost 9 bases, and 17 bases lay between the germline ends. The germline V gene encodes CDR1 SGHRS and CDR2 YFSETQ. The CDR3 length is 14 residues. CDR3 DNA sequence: TGCGCCAGCAGCTTCCATGATCAGGGGAAGAAAGCTTTCTTT. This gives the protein CASSFHDQGKKAFF.

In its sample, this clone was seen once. The CDR3 bases are TGTGCCAGCAGCTTAGCGGAGTCGTCCGGGGAGCTGTTTTTT. Amino acids: CASSLAESSGELFF. The chain employs TRBV7-3 and TRBJ2-2; no reliable D call. V shed 2 bases and J shed 6 bases, with 10 bases lying between them. Germline V gives CDR1 SGHTA, CDR2 FQGTGA. The CDR3 extends over 14 amino acids.

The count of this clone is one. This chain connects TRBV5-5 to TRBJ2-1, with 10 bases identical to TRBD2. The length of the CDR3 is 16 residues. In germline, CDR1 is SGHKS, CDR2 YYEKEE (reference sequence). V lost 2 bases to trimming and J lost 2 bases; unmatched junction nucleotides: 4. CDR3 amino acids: CASSFGLAVTYNEQFF. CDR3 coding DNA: TGTGCCAGCAGCTTCGGACTAGCGGTAACCTACAATGAGCAGTTCTTC.

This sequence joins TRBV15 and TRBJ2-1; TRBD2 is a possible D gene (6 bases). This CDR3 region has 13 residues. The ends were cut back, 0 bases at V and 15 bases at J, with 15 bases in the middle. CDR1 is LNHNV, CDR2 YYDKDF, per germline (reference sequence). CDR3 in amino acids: CATSRDAGGDLFF. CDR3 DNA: TGTGCCACCAGCAGAGATGCGGGCGGGGATCTGTTCTTC.

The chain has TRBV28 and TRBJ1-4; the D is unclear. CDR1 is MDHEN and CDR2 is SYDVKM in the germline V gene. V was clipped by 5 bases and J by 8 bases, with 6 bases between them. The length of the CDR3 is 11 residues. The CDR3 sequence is CASSPEEKLFF. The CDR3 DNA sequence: TGTGCCAGCAGTCCGGAGGAAAAACTGTTTTTT.

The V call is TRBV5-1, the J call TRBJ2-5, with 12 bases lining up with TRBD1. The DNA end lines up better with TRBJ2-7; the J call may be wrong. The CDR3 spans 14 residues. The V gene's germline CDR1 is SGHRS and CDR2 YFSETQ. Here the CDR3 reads CASSLGQGANEQYF. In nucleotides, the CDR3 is TGCGCCAGCAGCCTGGGACAGGGGGCGAACGAGCAGTACTTC.